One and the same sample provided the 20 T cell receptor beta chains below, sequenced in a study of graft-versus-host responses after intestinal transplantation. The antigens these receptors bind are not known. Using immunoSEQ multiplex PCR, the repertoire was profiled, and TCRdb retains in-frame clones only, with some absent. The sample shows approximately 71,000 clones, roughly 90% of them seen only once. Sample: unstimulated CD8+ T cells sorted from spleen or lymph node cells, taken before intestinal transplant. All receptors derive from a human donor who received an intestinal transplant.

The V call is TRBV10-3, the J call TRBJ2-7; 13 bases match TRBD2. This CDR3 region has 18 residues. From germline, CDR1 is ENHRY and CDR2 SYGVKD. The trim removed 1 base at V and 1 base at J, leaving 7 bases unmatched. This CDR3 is CAISELLAGGLGSYEQYF. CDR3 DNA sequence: TGTGCCATCAGTGAGTTACTAGCGGGAGGGCTGGGTTCCTACGAGCAGTACTTC.

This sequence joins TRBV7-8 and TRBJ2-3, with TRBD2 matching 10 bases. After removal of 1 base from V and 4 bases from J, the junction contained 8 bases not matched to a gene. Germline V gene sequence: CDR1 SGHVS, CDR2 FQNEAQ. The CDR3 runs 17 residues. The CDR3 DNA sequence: TGTGCCAGCAGCTTAGGAGCAGCGGGAGGGGTGGCAGATACGCAGTATTTT. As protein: CASSLGAAGGVADTQYF.

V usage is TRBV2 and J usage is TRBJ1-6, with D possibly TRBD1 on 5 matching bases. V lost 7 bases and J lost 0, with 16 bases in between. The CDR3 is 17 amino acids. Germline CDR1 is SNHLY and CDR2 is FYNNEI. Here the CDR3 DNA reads TGTGCCAGCAAGGAACCGGGACTCAGCTCCTATAATTCACCCCTCCACTTT. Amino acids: CASKEPGLSSYNSPLHF.

The CDR3 protein is CASEKRGENTEAFF. DNA for the CDR3: TGTGCCAGCGAAAAACGGGGGGAGAACACTGAAGCTTTCTTT. V is TRBV6-6 and J is TRBJ1-1; a weak D match, TRBD1 (5 bases). V was pared by 8 bases and J by 1 base, with 14 bases between. There are 14 residues in the CDR3. Germline-derived CDR1 and CDR2 are MNHNY and SVGAGI (reference sequence).

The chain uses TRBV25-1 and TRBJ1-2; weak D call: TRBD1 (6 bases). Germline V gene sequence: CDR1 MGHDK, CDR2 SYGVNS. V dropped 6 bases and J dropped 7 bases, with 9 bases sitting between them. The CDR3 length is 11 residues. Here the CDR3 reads CASSEGVGYTF. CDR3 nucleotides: TGTGCCAGCAGCGAGGGGGTTGGCTACACCTTC.

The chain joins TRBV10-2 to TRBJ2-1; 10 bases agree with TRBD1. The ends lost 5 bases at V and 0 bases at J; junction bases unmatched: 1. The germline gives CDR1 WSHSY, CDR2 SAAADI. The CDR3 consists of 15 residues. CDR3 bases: TGCGCCAGCAGTCGGACAGGGGGCTCCTACAATGAGCAGTTCTTC. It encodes CASSRTGGSYNEQFF.

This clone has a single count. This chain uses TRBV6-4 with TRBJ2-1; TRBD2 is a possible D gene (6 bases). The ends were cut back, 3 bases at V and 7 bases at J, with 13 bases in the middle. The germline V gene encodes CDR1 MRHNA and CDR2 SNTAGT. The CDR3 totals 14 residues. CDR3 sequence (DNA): TGTGCCAGCAGTGAAGGTGCGGGGAGGAATGAGCAGTTCTTC. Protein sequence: CASSEGAGRNEQFF.

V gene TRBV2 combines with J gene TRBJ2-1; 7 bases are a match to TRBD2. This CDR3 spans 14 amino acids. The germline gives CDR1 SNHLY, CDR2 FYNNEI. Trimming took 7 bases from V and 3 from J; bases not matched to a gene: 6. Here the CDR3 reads CASTGGWSYNEQFF. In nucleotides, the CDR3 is TGTGCCAGCACCGGGGGGTGGAGCTACAATGAGCAGTTCTTC.

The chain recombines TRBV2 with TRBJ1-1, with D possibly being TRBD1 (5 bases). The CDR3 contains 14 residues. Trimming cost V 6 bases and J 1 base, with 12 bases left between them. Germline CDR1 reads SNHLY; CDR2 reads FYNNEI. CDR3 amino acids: CASSAGLENTEAFF. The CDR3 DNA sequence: TGTGCCAGCAGCGCGGGACTGGAGAACACTGAAGCTTTCTTT.

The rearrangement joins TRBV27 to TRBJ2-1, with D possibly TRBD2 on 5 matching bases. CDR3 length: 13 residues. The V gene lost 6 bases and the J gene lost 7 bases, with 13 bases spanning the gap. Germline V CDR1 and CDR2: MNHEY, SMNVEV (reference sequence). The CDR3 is CASSYTSGNEQFF. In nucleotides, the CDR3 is TGTGCCAGCAGCTACACCAGCGGTAATGAGCAGTTCTTC.

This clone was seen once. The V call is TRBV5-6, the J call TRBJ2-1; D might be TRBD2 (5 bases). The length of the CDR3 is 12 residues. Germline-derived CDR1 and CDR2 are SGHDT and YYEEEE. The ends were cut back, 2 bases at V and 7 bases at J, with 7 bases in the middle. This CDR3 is CASSLGGNEQFF. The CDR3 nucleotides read TGTGCCAGCAGCTTAGGCGGGAATGAGCAGTTCTTC.

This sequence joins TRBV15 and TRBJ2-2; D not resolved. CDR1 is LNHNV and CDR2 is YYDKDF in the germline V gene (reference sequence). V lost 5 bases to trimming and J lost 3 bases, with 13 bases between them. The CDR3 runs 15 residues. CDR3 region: CATSGHWPYTGELFF. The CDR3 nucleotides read TGTGCCACCAGCGGGCATTGGCCGTACACCGGGGAGCTGTTTTTT.

The CDR3 region is CASSFLAGVTGELFF. DNA of the CDR3: TGCGCCAGCAGCTTCCTAGCGGGGGTCACCGGGGAGCTGTTTTTT. The genes are TRBV5-1 and TRBJ2-2; 10 bases match TRBD2. This CDR3 has 15 residues. Germline V gene data show CDR1 as SGHRS and CDR2 as YFSETQ. Trimming removed 2 bases from V and 4 bases from J; junction bases left unmatched: 2.

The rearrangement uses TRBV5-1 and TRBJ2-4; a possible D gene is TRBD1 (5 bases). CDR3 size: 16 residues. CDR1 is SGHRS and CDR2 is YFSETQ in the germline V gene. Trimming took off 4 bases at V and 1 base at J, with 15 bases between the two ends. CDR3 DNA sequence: TGCGCCAGCAGCATAACCCAGGGATCTGCCAAAAACATTCAGTACTTC. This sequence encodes CASSITQGSAKNIQYF.

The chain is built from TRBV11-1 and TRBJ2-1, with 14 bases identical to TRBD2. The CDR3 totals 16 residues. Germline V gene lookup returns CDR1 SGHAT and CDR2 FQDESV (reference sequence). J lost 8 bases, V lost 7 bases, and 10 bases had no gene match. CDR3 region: CASTITGLAGVDEQFF. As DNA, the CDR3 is TGTGCCAGCACCATAACGGGACTAGCGGGAGTGGATGAGCAGTTCTTC.

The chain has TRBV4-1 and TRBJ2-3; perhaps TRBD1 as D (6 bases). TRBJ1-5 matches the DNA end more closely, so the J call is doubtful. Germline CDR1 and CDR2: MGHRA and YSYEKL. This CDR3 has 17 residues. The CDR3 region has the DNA TGCGCCAGCAGCCAACGTATCCGGGACACAAACACAGATACGCAGCATTTT. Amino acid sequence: CASSQRIRDTNTDTQHF.

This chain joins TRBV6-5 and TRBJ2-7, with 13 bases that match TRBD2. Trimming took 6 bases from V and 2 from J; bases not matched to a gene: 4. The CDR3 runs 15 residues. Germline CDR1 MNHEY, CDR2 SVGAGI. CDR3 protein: CASREGTSGTYEQYF. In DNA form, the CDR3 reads TGTGCCAGCAGGGAGGGGACTAGCGGGACCTACGAGCAGTACTTC.

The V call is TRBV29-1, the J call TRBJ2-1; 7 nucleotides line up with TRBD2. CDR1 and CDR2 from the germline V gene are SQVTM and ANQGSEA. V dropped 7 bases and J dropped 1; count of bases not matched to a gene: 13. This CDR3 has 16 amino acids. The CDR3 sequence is CSARWREGPSYNEQFF. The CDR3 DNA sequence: TGCAGCGCCCGGTGGAGGGAGGGCCCTTCCTACAATGAGCAGTTCTTC.

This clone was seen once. CDR3: CASSLDQERLNYEQYF. CDR3 nucleotides: TGTGCCAGCAGCTTAGATCAGGAACGGCTTAACTACGAGCAGTACTTC. The rearrangement links TRBV11-2 to TRBJ2-7; the D is unclear. The CDR3 covers 16 residues. The ends were cut back, 0 bases at V and 3 bases at J, with 15 bases in the middle. The germline gives CDR1 SGHAT, CDR2 FQNNGV.

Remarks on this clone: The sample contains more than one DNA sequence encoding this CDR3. The CDR3 nucleotides read TGTGCCAGCTCACCTTTAGCGGGGGGAGCCTACGAGCAGTACTTC. As protein: CASSPLAGGAYEQYF. This chain uses TRBV18 with TRBJ2-7; 10 bases align to TRBD2. CDR3 length: 15 amino acids. Germline CDR1 and CDR2: KGHSH and LQKENI. The V gene end was trimmed by 3 bases and the J gene end by 2 bases; junction bases not matched to a gene: 4.